This T cell receptor (beta chain) was recorded in a study of shared clonotypes between healthy human individuals. Produced via immunoSEQ multiplex PCR; TCRdb's table is partial and in-frame only. The sample contains over 850,000 clones, 78% of which appear only once. Within Nashville, Tennessee resided all donors, each a Caucasian adult. The study's findings and limits: An expected dependence of interdonor clonotype sharing on sequencing depth was noted.

The CDR3 consists of 15 residues. CDR1 and CDR2 from the germline V gene are SGHAT and FQNNGV. V was clipped by 5 bases and J by 7 bases; unmatched bases: 5. To note about this clone: Antigen unknown. Possible read error: a much larger clone is one base away.

This clonotype was obtained from a man in his late teens or twenties in good health. Some clones in this sample may be carry-over from other donors' samples. The V call is TRBV11-2, the J call TRBJ2-1; TRBD2 matches at 13 bases. Sequenced: memory CD4+ T cells from PBMCs. Subset of the sample: CD45RA-negative fraction. CDR3 residues: CASSPRTSGSNEQFF. The CDR3 DNA reads as TGTGCCAGCAGCCCACGGACTAGCGGGAGTAATGAGCAGTTCTTC.